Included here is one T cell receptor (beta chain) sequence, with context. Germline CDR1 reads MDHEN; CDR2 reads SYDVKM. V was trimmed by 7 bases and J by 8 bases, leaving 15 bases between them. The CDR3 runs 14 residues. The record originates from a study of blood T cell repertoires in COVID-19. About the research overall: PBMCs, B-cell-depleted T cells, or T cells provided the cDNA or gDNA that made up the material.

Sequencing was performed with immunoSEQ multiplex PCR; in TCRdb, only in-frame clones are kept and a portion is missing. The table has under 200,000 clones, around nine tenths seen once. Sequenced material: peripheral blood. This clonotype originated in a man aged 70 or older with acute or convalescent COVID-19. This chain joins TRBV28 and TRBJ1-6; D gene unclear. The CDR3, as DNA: TGTGCCAGCAACCCGGGAACTTTCGATTCACCCCTCCACTTT. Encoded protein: CASNPGTFDSPLHF.